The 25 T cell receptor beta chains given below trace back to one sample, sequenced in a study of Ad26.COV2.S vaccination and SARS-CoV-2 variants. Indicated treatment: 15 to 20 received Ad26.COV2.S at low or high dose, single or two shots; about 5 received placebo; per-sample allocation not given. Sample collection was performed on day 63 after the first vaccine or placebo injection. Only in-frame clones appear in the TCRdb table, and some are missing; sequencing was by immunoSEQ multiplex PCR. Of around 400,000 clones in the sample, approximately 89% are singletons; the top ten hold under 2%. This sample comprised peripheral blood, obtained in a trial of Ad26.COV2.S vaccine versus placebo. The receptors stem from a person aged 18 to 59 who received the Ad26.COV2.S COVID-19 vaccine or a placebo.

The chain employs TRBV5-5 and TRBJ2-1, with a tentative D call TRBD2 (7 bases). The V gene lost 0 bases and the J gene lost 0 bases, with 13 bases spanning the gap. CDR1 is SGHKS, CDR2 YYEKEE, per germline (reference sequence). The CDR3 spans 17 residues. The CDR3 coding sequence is TGTGCCAGCAGCTTGGCCGGGGGGCTAAGCTCCTACAATGAGCAGTTCTTC. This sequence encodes CASSLAGGLSSYNEQFF.

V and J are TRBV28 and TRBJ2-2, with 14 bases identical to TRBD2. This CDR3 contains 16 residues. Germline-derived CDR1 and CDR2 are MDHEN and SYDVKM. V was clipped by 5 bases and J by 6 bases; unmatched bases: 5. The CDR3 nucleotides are TGTGCCAGCAGTCAGCGGACTAGCGGGAGGTCCGGGGAGCTGTTTTTT. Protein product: CASSQRTSGRSGELFF. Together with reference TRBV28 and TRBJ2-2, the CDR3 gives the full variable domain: DVKVTQSSRYLVKRTGEKVFLECVQDMDHENMFWYRQDPGLGLRLIYFSYDVKMKEKGDIPEGYSVSREKKERFSLILESASTNQTSMYLCASSQRTSGRSGELFFGEGSRLTVL.

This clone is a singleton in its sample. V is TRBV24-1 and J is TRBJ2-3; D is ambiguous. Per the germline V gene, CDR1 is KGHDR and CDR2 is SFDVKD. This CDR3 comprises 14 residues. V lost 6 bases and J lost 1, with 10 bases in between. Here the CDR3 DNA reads TGTGCCACCAGTCCACCTGGAGGCACAGATACGCAGTATTTT. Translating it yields CATSPPGGTDTQYF.

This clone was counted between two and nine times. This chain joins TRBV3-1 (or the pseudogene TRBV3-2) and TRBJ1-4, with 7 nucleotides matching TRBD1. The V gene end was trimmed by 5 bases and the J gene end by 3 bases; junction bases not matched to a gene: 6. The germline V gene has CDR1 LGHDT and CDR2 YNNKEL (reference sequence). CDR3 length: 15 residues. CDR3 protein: CASSSTGLSNEKLFF. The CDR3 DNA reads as TGTGCCAGCAGCTCGACAGGGTTATCTAATGAAAAACTGTTTTTT.

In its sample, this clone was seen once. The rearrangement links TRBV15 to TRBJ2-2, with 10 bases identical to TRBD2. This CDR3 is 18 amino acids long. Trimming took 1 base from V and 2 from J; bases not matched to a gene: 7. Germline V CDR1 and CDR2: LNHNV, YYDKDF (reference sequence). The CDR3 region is CATSRALAGVINTGELFF. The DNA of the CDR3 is TGTGCCACCAGCAGAGCCCTAGCGGGAGTTATCAACACCGGGGAGCTGTTTTTT.

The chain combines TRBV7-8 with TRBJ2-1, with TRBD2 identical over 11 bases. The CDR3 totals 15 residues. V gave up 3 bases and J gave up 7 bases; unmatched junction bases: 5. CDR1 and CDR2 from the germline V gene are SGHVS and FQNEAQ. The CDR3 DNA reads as TGTGCCAGCAGCTTGACTAGCGGGGTAAGGAATGAGCAGTTCTTC. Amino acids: CASSLTSGVRNEQFF.

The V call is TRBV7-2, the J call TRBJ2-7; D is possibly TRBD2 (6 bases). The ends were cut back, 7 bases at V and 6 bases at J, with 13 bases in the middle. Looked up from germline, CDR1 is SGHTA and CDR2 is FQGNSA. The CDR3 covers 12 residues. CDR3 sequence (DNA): TGTGCCAGCAAGATCGGGGGAAGCGAGCAGTACTTC. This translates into CASKIGGSEQYF. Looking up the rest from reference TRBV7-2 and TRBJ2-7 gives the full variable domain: GAGVSQSPSNKVTEKGKDVELRCDPISGHTALYWYRQSLGQGLEFLIYFQGNSAPDKSGLPSDRFSAERTGGSVSTLTIQRTQQEDSAVYLCASKIGGSEQYFGPGTRLTVT.

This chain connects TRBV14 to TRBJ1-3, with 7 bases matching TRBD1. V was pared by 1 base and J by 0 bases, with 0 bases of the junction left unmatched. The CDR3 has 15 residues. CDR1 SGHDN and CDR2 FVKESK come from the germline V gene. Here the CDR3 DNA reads TGTGCCAGCAGCCAAGGGGACAGCTCTGGAAACACCATATATTTT. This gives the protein CASSQGDSSGNTIYF.

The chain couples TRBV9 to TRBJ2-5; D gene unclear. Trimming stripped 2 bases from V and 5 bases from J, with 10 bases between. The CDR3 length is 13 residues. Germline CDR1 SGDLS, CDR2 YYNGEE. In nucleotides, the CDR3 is TGTGCCAGCAGCGTTGGGGTGGGGGAGACCCAGTACTTC. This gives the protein CASSVGVGETQYF.

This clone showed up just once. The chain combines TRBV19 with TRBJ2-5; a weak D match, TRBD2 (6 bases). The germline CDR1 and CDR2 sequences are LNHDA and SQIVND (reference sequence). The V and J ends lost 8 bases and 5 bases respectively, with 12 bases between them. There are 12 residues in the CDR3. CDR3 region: CASGGRRETQYF. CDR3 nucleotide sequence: TGTGCCAGTGGAGGGAGGCGGGAGACCCAGTACTTC.

The chain's CDR3 is CASSFGSSGANVLTF. The CDR3 coding sequence is TGTGCCAGCAGCTTCGGGAGCTCTGGGGCCAACGTCCTGACTTTC. The chain uses TRBV11-3 and TRBJ2-6, with D possibly TRBD2 on 6 matching bases. The CDR3 sequence is 15 residues long. V lost 3 bases to trimming and J lost 0 bases, with 6 bases between them. Germline values: CDR1 SGHNT, CDR2 YENEEA.

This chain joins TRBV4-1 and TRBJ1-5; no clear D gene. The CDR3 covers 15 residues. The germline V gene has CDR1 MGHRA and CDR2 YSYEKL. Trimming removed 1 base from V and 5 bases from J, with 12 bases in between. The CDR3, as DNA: TGCGCCAGCAGCCAAGTCGGCGCAGCTTATCAGCCCCAGCATTTT. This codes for CASSQVGAAYQPQHF.

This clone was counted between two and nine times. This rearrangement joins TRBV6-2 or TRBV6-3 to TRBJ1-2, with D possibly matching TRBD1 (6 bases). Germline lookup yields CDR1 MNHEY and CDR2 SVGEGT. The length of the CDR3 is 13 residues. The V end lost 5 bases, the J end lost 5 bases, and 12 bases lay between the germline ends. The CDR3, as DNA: TGTGCCAGCAGTACCAACAGGGATTATGGCTACACCTTC. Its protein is CASSTNRDYGYTF.

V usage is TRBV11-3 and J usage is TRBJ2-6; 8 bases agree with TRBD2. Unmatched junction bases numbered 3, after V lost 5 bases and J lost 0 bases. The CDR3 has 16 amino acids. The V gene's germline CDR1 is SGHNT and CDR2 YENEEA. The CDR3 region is CASSEAGASGANVLTF. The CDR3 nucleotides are TGTGCCAGCAGCGAAGCGGGGGCCTCTGGGGCCAACGTCCTGACTTTC.

The CDR3 region has the DNA TGCGCCAGCAGCCAAGATAACAGCCGGGCCAACGTCCTGACTTTC. Translating it yields CASSQDNSRANVLTF. J is TRBJ2-6 and V is TRBV4-1; D gene ambiguous. This CDR3 spans 15 amino acids. Germline V gives CDR1 MGHRA, CDR2 YSYEKL. The V end lost 0 bases, the J end lost 5 bases, and 8 bases lay between the germline ends.

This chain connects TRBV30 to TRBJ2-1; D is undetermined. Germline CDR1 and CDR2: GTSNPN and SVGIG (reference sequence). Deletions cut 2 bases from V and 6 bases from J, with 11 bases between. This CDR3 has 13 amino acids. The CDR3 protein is CAWSNGLANEQFF. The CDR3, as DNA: TGTGCCTGGAGTAACGGGTTAGCCAATGAGCAGTTCTTC.

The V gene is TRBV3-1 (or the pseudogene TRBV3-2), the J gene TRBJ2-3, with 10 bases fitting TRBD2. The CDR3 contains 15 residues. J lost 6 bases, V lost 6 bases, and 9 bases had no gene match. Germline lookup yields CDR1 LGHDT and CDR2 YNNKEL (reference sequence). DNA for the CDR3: TGTGCCAGCAGTGGAGCGGGAGGGCCGATGGATACGCAGTATTTT. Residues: CASSGAGGPMDTQYF.

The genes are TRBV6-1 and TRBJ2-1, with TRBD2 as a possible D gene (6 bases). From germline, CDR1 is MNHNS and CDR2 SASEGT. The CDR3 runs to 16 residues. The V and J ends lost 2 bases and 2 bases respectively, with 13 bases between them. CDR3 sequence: CASSELGSRAYNEQFF. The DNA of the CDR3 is TGTGCCAGCAGTGAACTCGGGAGTCGGGCCTACAATGAGCAGTTCTTC.

The CDR3 is CASSPQGVDYGYTF. CDR3 nucleotides: TGTGCCAGCAGCCCCCAGGGGGTCGACTATGGCTACACCTTC. V usage is TRBV7-9 and J usage is TRBJ1-2, with 7 bases aligning to TRBD1. CDR1 and CDR2 from the germline V gene are SEHNR and FQNEAQ (reference sequence). V gave up 5 bases and J gave up 3 bases; unmatched junction bases: 6. This CDR3 comprises 14 residues.

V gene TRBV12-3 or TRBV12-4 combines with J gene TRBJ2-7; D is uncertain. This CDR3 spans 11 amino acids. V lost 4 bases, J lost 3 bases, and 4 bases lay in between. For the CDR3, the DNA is TGTGCCAGCAGTTCGGACTACGAGCAGTACTTC. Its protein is CASSSDYEQYF.

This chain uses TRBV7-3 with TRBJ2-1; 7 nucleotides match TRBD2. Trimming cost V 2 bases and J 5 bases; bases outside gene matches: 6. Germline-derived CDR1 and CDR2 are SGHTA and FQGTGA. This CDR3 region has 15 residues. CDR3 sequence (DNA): TGTGCCAGCAGCTTAGAGCCTAGCGGCAACAATGAGCAGTTCTTC. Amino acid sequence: CASSLEPSGNNEQFF.

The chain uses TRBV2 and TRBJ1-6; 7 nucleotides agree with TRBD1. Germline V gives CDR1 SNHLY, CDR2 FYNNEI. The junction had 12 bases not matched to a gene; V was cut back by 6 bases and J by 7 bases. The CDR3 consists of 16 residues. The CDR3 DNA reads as TGTGCCAGCAGAGCCCAGACAGGGCCCGGGAATTCACCCCTCCACTTT. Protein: CASRAQTGPGNSPLHF.

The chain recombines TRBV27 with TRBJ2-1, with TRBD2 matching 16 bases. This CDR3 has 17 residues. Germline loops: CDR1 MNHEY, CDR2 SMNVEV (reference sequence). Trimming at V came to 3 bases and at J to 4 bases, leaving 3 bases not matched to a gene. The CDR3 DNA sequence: TGTGCCAGCAGTTTGGGGACTAGCGGGAGGGTGTACAATGAGCAGTTCTTC. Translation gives CASSLGTSGRVYNEQFF.

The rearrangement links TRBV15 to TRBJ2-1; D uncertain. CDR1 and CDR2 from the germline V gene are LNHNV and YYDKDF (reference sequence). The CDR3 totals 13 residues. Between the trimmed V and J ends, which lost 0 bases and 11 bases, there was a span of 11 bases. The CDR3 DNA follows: TGTGCCACCAGCAGAGAGGTTAGGAGCAAGCAGTTCTTC. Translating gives CATSREVRSKQFF.

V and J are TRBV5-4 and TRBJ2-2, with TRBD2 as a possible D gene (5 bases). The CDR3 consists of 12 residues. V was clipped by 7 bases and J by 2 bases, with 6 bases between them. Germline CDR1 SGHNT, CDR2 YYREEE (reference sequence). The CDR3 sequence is CASWTNTGELFF. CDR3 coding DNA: TGTGCCAGCTGGACTAACACCGGGGAGCTGTTTTTT.